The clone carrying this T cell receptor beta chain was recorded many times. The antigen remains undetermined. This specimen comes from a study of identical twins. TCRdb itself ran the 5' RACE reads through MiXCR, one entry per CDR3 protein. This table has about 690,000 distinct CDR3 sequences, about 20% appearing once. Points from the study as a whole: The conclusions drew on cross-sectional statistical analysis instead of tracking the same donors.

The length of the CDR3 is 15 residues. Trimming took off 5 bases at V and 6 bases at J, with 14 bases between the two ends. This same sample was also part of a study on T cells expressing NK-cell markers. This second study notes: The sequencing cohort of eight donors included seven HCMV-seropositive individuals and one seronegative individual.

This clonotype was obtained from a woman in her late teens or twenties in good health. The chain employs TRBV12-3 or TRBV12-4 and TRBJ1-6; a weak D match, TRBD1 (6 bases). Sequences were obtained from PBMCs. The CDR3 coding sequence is TGTGCCAGCAGTCCCACAGGGCGGGTTAATTCACCCCTCCACTTT. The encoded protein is CASSPTGRVNSPLHF.